This T cell receptor (beta chain) was found in a study of cytomegalovirus exposure and HLA in healthy donors. Study results and caveats: Reportedly, diagnosis of cytomegalovirus status by the classifier showed high specificity and sensitivity. It was confirmed in vitro that a few of the CMV-associated chains were specific for CMV antigens.

Regarding this clone: Its antigen is not known.

Separate from the approximately 670-subject first cohort, the approximately 120-subject validation cohort was the one that the donors belonged to. Using immunoSEQ multiplex PCR, the repertoire was profiled, and TCRdb retains in-frame clones only, with some absent. Among more than 110,000 clones listed, about 86% were seen once. CDR1 and CDR2 from the germline V gene are SEHNR and FQNEAQ (reference sequence). With 5 bases removed from V and 0 bases from J, the gap between germline ends came to 13 bases. The CDR3 has 15 residues. The sample comprised PBMCs. The rearrangement links TRBV7-9 to TRBJ2-5, with TRBD1 as a possible D gene (6 bases). This TCR was sampled from a woman aged 18-29 years in good health and CMV-seropositive. The CDR3 protein is CASSDETGYQETQYF. In DNA form, the CDR3 reads TGTGCCAGCAGCGACGAGACAGGTTACCAAGAGACCCAGTACTTC.